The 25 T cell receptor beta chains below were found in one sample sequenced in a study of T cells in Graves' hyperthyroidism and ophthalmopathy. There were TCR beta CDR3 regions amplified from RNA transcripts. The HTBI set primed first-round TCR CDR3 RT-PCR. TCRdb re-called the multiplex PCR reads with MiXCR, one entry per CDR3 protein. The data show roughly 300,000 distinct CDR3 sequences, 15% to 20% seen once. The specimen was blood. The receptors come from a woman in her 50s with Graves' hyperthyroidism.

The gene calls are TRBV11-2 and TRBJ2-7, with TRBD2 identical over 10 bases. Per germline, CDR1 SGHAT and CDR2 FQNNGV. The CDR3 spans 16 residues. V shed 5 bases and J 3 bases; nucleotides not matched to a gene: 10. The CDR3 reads CASSISGRQRGYEQYF. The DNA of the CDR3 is TGTGCCAGCAGCATTAGCGGGAGGCAGAGGGGCTACGAGCAGTACTTC.

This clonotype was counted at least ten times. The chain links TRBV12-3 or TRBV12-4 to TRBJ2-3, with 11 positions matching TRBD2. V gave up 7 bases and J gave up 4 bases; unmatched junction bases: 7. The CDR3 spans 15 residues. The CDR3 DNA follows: TGTGCCAGCACCCTACTAGCGGGAGTGGCAGATACGCAGTATTTT. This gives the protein CASTLLAGVADTQYF.

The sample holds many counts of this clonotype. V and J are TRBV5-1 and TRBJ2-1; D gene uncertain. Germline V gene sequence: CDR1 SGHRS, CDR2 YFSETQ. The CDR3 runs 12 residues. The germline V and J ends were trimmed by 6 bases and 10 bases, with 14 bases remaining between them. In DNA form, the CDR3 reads TGCGCCAGCACGAACCAGCTAGGGGAGCAGTTCTTC. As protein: CASTNQLGEQFF.

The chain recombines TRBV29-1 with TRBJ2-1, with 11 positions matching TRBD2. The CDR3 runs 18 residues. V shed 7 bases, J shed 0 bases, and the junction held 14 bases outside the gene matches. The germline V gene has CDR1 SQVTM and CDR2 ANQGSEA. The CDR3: CSGFTTSGGESSYNEQFF. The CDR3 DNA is TGCAGCGGATTCACTACTAGCGGGGGAGAGAGCTCCTACAATGAGCAGTTCTTC.

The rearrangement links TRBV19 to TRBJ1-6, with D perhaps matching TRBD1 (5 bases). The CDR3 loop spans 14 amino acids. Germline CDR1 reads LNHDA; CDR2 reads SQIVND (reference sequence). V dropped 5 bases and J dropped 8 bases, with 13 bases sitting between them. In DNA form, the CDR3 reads TGTGCCAGTAGTCTCAGGGTAGTGGATTCACCCCTCCACTTT. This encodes CASSLRVVDSPLHF.

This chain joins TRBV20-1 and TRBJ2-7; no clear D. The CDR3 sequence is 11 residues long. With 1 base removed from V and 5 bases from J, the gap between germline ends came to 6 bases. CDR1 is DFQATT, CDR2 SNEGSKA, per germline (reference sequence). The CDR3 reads CSARVIHEQYF. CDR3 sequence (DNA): TGCAGTGCTAGAGTCATCCACGAGCAGTACTTC.

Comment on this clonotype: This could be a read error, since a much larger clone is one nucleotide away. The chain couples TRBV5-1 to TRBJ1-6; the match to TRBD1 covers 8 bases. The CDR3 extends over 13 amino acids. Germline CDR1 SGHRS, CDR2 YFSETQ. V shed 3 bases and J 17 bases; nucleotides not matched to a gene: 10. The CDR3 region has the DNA TGCGCCAGCAGCTCGACAGGGGATACGCCCTTCCACTTT. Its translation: CASSSTGDTPFHF.

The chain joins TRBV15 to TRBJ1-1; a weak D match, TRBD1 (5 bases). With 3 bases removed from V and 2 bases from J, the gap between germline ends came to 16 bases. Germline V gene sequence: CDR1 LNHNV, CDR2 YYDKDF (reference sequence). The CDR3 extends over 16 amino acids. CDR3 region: CATSSPRETANTEAFF. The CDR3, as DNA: TGTGCCACCAGCAGCCCGCGGGAGACAGCTAACACTGAAGCTTTCTTT.

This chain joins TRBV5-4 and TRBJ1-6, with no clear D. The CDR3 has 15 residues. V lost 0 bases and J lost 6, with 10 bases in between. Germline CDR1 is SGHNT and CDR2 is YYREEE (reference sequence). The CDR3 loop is CASSLGTGSNSPLHF. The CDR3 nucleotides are TGTGCCAGCAGCTTGGGGACCGGATCTAATTCACCCCTCCACTTT.

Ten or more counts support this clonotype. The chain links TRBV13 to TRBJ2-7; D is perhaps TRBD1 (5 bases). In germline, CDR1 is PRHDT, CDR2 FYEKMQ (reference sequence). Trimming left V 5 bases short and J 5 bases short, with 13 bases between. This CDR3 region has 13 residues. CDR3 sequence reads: CASSPQGFNEQYF. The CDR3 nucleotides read TGTGCCAGCAGCCCTCAGGGTTTCAACGAGCAGTACTTC.

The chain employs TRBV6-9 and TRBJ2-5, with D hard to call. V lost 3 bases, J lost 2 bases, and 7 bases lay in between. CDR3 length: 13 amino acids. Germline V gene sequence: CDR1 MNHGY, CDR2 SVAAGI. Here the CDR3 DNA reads TGTGCCAGCAGTTACAGGCCTCAAGAGACCCAGTACTTC. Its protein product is CASSYRPQETQYF.

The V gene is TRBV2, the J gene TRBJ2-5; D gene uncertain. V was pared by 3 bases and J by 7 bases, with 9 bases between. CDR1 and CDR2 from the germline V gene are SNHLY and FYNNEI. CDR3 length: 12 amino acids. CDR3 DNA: TGTGCCAGCAGTGACAGGCTGGGGACCCAGTACTTC. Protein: CASSDRLGTQYF. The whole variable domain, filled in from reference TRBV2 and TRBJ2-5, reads EPEVTQTPSHQVTQMGQEVILRCVPISNHLYFYWYRQILGQKVEFLVSFYNNEISEKSEIFDDQFSVERPDGSNFTLKIRSTKLEDSAMYFCASSDRLGTQYFGPGTRLLVL.

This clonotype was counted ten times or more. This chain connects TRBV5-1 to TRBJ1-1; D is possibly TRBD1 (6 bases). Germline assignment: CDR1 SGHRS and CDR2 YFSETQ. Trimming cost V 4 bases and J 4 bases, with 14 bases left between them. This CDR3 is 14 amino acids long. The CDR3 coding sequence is TGCGCCAGCAGCCCTCAGACAGGACCCACTGAAGCTTTCTTT. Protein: CASSPQTGPTEAFF.

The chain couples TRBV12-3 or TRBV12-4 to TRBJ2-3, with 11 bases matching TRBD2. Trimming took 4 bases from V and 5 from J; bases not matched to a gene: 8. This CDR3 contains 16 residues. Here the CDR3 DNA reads TGTGCCAGCAGTTGGCAGACTAGCGGGGTCGGAGATACGCAGTATTTT. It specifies CASSWQTSGVGDTQYF.

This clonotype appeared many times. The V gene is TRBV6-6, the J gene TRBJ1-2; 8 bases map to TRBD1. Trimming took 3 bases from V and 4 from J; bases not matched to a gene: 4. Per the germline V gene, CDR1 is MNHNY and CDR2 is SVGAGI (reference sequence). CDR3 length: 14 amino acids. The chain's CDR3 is CASSYLDRGYGYTF. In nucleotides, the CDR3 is TGTGCCAGCAGTTATCTCGACAGGGGCTATGGCTACACCTTC.

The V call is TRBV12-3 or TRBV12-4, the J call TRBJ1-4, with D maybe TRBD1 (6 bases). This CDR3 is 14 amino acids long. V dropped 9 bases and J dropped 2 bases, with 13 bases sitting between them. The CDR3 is CASTNRATNEKLFF. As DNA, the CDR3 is TGTGCCAGTACCAACAGGGCCACTAATGAAAAACTGTTTTTT.

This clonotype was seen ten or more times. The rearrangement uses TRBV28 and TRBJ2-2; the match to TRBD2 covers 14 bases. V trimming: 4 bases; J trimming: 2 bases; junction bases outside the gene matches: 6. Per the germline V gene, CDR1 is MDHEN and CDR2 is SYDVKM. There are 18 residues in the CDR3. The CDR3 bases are TGTGCCAGCAGTTCGGGACTAGCGGGAGCCACTAACACCGGGGAGCTGTTTTTT. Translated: CASSSGLAGATNTGELFF.

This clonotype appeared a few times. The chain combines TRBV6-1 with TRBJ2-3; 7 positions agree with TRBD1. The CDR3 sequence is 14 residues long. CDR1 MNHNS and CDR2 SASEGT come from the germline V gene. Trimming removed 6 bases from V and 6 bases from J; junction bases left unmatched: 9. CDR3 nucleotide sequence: TGTGCCAGCAGCCGTCCCGACAGGGCGGATACGCAGTATTTT. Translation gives CASSRPDRADTQYF.

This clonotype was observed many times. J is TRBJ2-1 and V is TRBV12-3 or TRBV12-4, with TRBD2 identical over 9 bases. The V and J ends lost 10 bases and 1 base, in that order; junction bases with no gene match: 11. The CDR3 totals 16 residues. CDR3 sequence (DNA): TGTGCCACCGACTCGGGCGGGGGGGATTCCTACAATGAGCAGTTCTTC. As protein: CATDSGGGDSYNEQFF.

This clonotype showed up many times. CDR3 nucleotides: TGTGCCAGCAGCTTAGGGGACACCTGGGGGGAGACCCAGTACTTC. Its protein product is CASSLGDTWGETQYF. The V and J genes are TRBV7-9 and TRBJ2-5, with TRBD1 as a possible D gene (6 bases). The V and J ends lost 1 base and 5 bases respectively, with 14 bases between them. CDR3 size: 15 residues. CDR1 is SEHNR and CDR2 is FQNEAQ in the germline V gene (reference sequence). The entire variable domain, with the rest obtained from reference TRBV7-9 and TRBJ2-5, is as follows: DTGVSQNPRHKITKRGQNVTFRCDPISEHNRLYWYRQTLGQGPEFLTYFQNEAQLEKSRLLSDRFSAERPKGSFSTLEIQRTEQGDSAMYLCASSLGDTWGETQYFGPGTRLLVL.

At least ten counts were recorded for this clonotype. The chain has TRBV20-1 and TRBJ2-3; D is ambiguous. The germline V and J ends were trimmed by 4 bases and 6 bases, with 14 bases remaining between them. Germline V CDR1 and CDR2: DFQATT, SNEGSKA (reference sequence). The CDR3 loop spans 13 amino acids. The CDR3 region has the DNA TGCAGTGCTAAAGACCAGAAGGTGGATACGCAGTATTTT. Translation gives CSAKDQKVDTQYF.

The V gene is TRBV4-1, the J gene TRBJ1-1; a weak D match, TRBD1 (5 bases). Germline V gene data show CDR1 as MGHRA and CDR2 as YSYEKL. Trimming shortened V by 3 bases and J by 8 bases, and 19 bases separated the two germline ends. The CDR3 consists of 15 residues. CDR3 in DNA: TGCGCCAGCAGCCACCTCATGACCCAGGGAAAGGAAGCTTTCTTT. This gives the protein CASSHLMTQGKEAFF.

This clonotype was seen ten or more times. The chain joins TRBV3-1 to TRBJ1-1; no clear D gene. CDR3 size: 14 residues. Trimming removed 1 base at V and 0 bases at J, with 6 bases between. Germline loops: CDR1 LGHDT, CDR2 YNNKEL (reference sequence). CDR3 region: CASSQVGMNTEAFF. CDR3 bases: TGTGCCAGCAGCCAAGTGGGGATGAACACTGAAGCTTTCTTT. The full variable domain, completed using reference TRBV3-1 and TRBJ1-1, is DTAVSQTPKYLVTQMGNDKSIKCEQNLGHDTMYWYKQDSKKFLKIMFSYNNKELIINETVPNRFSPKSPDKAHLNLHINSLELGDSAVYFCASSQVGMNTEAFFGQGTRLTVV.

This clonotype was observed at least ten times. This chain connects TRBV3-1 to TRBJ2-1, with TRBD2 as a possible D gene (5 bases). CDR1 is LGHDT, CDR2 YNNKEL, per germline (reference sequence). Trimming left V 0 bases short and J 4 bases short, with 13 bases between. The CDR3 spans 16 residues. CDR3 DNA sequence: TGTGCCAGCAGCCAAGATGCCGGGCCGGGGTACAATGAGCAGTTCTTC. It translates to CASSQDAGPGYNEQFF.

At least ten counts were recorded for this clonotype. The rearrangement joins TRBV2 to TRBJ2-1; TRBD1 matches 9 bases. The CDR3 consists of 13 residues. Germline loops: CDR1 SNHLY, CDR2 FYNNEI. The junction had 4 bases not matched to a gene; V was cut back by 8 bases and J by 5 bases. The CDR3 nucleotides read TGTGCCAGCTCCGGGACAGGGAACAATGAGCAGTTCTTC. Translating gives CASSGTGNNEQFF.